This T cell receptor beta chain was captured by sequencing in a study of T cells in Graves' hyperthyroidism and ophthalmopathy. Recently diagnosed hyperthyroidism of less than 2 months' duration affected patients aged 18 to 65. The diagnoses drew upon clinical symptoms, serum thyroxine and TRAb, thyroid ultrasound and orbital computed tomography. Study-level points and caveats: Ophthalmopathy was identified by the model a median about 6.8 months ahead of onset. Most expanded thyroid clonotypes above 0.001 recurred in blood.

This clonotype was counted many times. What it binds is not known. Germline V CDR1 and CDR2: DFQATT, SNEGSKA (reference sequence). There are 15 residues in the CDR3. The V gene lost 3 bases and the J gene lost 2 bases, with 11 bases spanning the gap. It was RNA transcripts that yielded the amplified TCR beta CDR3 regions. The TCR CDR3 was amplified in a first-round RT-PCR using the HTBI primer set. Each CDR3 protein is one row after TCRdb ran MiXCR on the multiplex PCR reads. The repertoire holds some 560,000 distinct CDR3 sequences, 15% to 17% seen once, with roughly 7.3% in the top ten. The rearrangement uses TRBV20-1 and TRBJ2-6; D remains unclear. This receptor was taken from a woman aged 25 to 45 with Graves' hyperthyroidism. Sequencing was carried out using blood. In DNA, the CDR3 is TGCAGTGCTAGCCCCGGAGTGGCTGGGGCCAACGTCCTGACTTTC. Translated: CSASPGVAGANVLTF.